This TCR beta chain was sequenced in a study of OX40 agonist ivuxolimab in advanced cancers. Study results and limitations: In general, CD8+ T cells held more expanded clones than CD4+ did, on average.

As regards this clone: The antigen is undetermined.

The V gene lost 6 bases and the J gene lost 1 base, with 12 bases spanning the gap. CDR1 and CDR2 (germline): LNHDA, SQIVND (reference sequence). The CDR3 covers 15 residues. Clones were read by immunoSEQ multiplex PCR, and TCRdb kept only the in-frame ones, dropping some. Counted here are more than 30,000 clones, about 92% occurring once; the ten biggest clones make up around 9%. The V call is TRBV19, the J call TRBJ2-2, with D perhaps TRBD2 (6 bases). This clonotype originated in an adult with an advanced solid tumor such as melanoma, head and neck, liver or kidney cancer. Sequenced here: CD4+ or CD8+ T cells sorted from blood, sampled in a trial of the OX40 agonist ivuxolimab. In DNA, the CDR3 is TGTGCCAGTAGGGTGGGACTGTTGAACACCGGGGAGCTGTTTTTT. This translates into CASRVGLLNTGELFF.